Here is one T cell receptor (beta chain) with its context. Its matching antigen is unknown. The CDR3 runs to 14 residues. Germline V CDR1 and CDR2: MNHEY, SVGAGI. Deletions cut 2 bases from V and 7 bases from J, with 14 bases between. The source of the sample is a study of a mutant IDH1 vaccine in newly diagnosed glioma. For the study at large: Before enrollment, the patients had been treated with radiotherapy alone, temozolomide alone, or both together. Most of them had received both.

Noted time point: week 23, last vaccination. Every vaccine dose comprised 300 ug of mutant IDH1 20-mer peptide plus topical imiquimod. The repertoire was sequenced with immunoSEQ multiplex PCR; TCRdb's copy has only in-frame clones and lacks some. The table shows about 67,000 clones, with 84% occurring only once. The chain joins TRBV6-5 to TRBJ1-2; weak D call: TRBD1 (5 bases). The sequence derives from a man aged 18 to 29 with glioma. The input for sequencing was PBMCs, taken from a glioma patient whose treatment included an IDH1 peptide vaccine. The CDR3 nucleotides are TGTGCCAGCAGTTACGGAGGCAGGGAGGGTGGCTACACCTTC. Its translation: CASSYGGREGGYTF.